This T cell receptor (beta chain) stems from a study of CD8 T cells in Susac syndrome (dated by TCRdb to about 2019). About the full investigation: Repertoire sequencing was used to test whether CD8+ T cell activation and differentiation in Susac syndrome was antigen driven. Clonality of the CD8+ T cell repertoire was compared between more than 10 healthy donors, some 14 Susac syndrome patients and 15 or so multiple sclerosis patients.

Peripheral blood CD8+ and CD4+ T cells from healthy donors, Susac syndrome patients and multiple sclerosis patients were profiled using high-throughput TCR beta sequencing. Healthy donors were included as age- and sex-matched controls. Bulk CD8+ and CD4+ T cells were purified by magnetic negative isolation, whereas CD8+ TEMRA cells were enriched by FACS. Blood was drawn into EDTA tubes, processed within 24 hours, and PBMCs were isolated by density gradient centrifugation. PBMCs intended for TCR sequencing were cryopreserved in liquid nitrogen and thawed later in a water bath at 37 degrees C. A purity of at least 90% was achieved for sorted or isolated CD4+, CD8+ and CD8+ TEMRA cells. The research as a whole found: The TCR sequencing and HLA analysis was acknowledged to have included a relatively small number of individuals.

The CDR3 runs 16 residues from the cysteine to the phenylalanine. Just CDR3 DNA is preserved here, 48 bases in frame from base 1. Trimming takes 0 bases from V and 0 bases from J, and the germline ends sit 9 bases apart. RNA was extracted using the RNeasy kit, and about 0.45 to 1 ug of the RNA was reverse transcribed with random hexamers. The immunoSEQ multiplex PCR assay, which covers 54 Vbeta and 13 Jbeta segments, was used to amplify TCR beta CDR3 regions. To correct PCR amplification bias, a synthetic template baseline was used for both primer optimization and computational correction. Processing in the source paper ran as follows. Reads were annotated to V, D and J genes per IMGT and analyzed with immunoSEQ Analyzer, keeping only productive sequences. To calculate clonality, Shannon entropy was normalized by log2 of the number of productive unique sequences and then subtracted from one. For each patient and control, public and private clones were evaluated among the 100 most prevalent clones. Clones were defined as Susac-specific if absent from the healthy and MS cohorts, from under 1,200 published viral clones and from other ImmuneACCESS disease sequences. In TCRdb, the public reads were trimmed at Q25 with fastp and aligned with MiXCR, with productive beta chains retained. All rows with the same CDR3 protein become a single entry with the most common DNA and genes. The V and J calls were not made by the authors but by TCRdb's processing. This sample gives about 120,000 distinct CDR3 sequences in total; around 90% of them show up just once. The ten largest clones add up to 0.12% of the sample.

About this clonotype itself: There is no known antigen for this receptor. Base qualities are not provided; no much larger clone lies one nucleotide away.

The chain is encoded by TRBV23-1 joined to TRBJ1-3, with the D gene uncertain. TRBV23-1 is recorded as an ORF, its role being uncertain. This sequence was found in a human donor in good health. Sequencing used CD8+ T cells from PBMCs. The DNA sequence follows: TGCGCCAGCAGTCAATCGAGGCTCGGCTCTGGAAACACCATATATTTT. Its product reads: CASSQSRLGSGNTIYF.